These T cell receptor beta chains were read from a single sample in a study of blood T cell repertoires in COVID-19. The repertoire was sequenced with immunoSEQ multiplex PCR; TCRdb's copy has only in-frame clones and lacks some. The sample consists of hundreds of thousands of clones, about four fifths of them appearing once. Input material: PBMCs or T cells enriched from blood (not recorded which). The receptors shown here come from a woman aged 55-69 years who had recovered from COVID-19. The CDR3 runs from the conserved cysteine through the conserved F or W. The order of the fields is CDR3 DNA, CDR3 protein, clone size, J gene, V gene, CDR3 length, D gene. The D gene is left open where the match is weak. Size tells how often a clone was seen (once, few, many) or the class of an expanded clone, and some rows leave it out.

CDR3 DNA: TGTGCCAGTAGTTCCGGGACTAGCGGGAGGGGTTACGAGCAGTACTTC; CDR3 protein: CASSSGTSGRGYEQYF; clone size: -; J gene: TRBJ2-7; V gene: TRBV19; CDR3 length: 16; D gene: TRBD2
CDR3 DNA: TGTGCCAGCAGCCAAGAGCACCCGGGACTAGCGGCGGGAAATACGCAGTATTTT; CDR3 protein: CASSQEHPGLAAGNTQYF; clone size: -; J gene: TRBJ2-3; V gene: TRBV3-1/TRBV3-2; CDR3 length: 18; D gene: TRBD2
CDR3 DNA: TGCGCCAGCAGCCCCGGGACAGTGCGGAACACCGGGGAGCTGTTTTTT; CDR3 protein: CASSPGTVRNTGELFF; clone size: -; J gene: TRBJ2-2; V gene: TRBV4-1; CDR3 length: 16; D gene: TRBD1
CDR3 DNA: TGTGCCAGCAGGACAGCCAGGGCCTTAACTAATGAAAAACTGTTTTTT; CDR3 protein: CASRTARALTNEKLFF; clone size: -; J gene: TRBJ1-4; V gene: TRBV4-2; CDR3 length: 16; D gene: -
CDR3 DNA: TGCGCCAGCAGTCAAACCCAGACAGGGGGCATCACTGAAGCTTTCTTT; CDR3 protein: CASSQTQTGGITEAFF; clone size: -; J gene: TRBJ1-1; V gene: TRBV23-1; CDR3 length: 16; D gene: TRBD1
CDR3 DNA: TGTGCCAGCAGCTTACGGGGACAGGGTCTGCCCCAGCATTTT; CDR3 protein: CASSLRGQGLPQHF; clone size: -; J gene: TRBJ1-5; V gene: TRBV13; CDR3 length: 14; D gene: TRBD1
CDR3 DNA: TGTGCCAGCAGCCAAGGGACATTCTTTCGCTATGGCTACACCTTC; CDR3 protein: CASSQGTFFRYGYTF; clone size: -; J gene: TRBJ1-2; V gene: TRBV14; CDR3 length: 15; D gene: -
CDR3 DNA: TGTGCCAGCGCGCTAAACAGGGAAAAACTGTTTTTT; CDR3 protein: CASALNREKLFF; clone size: -; J gene: TRBJ1-4; V gene: TRBV27; CDR3 length: 12; D gene: -
CDR3 DNA: TGTGCCAGCAGTTTCGGCACAGGGAGAAGTCAGCCCCAGCATTTT; CDR3 protein: CASSFGTGRSQPQHF; clone size: -; J gene: TRBJ1-5; V gene: TRBV28; CDR3 length: 15; D gene: -
CDR3 DNA: TGTGCCAGCAGCCATATAAGTCTTAGGACAAAAGAAACCGGGGAGCTGTTTTTT; CDR3 protein: CASSHISLRTKETGELFF; clone size: -; J gene: TRBJ2-2; V gene: TRBV3-1/TRBV3-2; CDR3 length: 18; D gene: -
CDR3 DNA: TGTGCCAGCAGCCCACAGGGGAACTATGGCTACACCTTC; CDR3 protein: CASSPQGNYGYTF; clone size: once; J gene: TRBJ1-2; V gene: TRBV7-9; CDR3 length: 13; D gene: TRBD1
CDR3 DNA: TGTGCCAGCAGCCTTGGACAGGGAGCCTACGAGCAGTACTTC; CDR3 protein: CASSLGQGAYEQYF; clone size: once; J gene: TRBJ2-7; V gene: TRBV6-2/TRBV6-3; CDR3 length: 14; D gene: TRBD1
CDR3 DNA: TGTGCCACCAGTGATGTAGCGGGGGGTGGGACCCTCAATGAGCAGTTCTTC; CDR3 protein: CATSDVAGGGTLNEQFF; clone size: once; J gene: TRBJ2-1; V gene: TRBV24-1; CDR3 length: 17; D gene: TRBD2
CDR3 DNA: TGTGCCAGCAGTGAGGCAGGGTATGGCTACACCTTC; CDR3 protein: CASSEAGYGYTF; clone size: -; J gene: TRBJ1-2; V gene: TRBV2; CDR3 length: 12; D gene: -
CDR3 DNA: TGTGCCAGCAGCCAGAGATTCACTGAAGCTTTCTTT; CDR3 protein: CASSQRFTEAFF; clone size: -; J gene: TRBJ1-1; V gene: TRBV3-1/TRBV3-2; CDR3 length: 12; D gene: -
CDR3 DNA: TGTGCCAGCAGCCAAGGGACTAGCGGGAGGGCCGATCCCGGGGAGCTGTTTTTT; CDR3 protein: CASSQGTSGRADPGELFF; clone size: -; J gene: TRBJ2-2; V gene: TRBV4-2; CDR3 length: 18; D gene: TRBD2